This TCR beta chain was observed in a study of Graves' ophthalmopathy and Graves' hyperthyroidism. Exclusion covered patients with other autoimmune diseases or uncontrolled infections (as well as pregnancy or lactation). The table lists this clonotype with many counts. The antigen remains unidentified. RNA transcripts were the template, and TCR beta CDR3 regions were amplified from them. Amplification began with first-round RT-PCR using HTBI primers, then second-round multiplex PCR was performed. MiXCR, applied by TCRdb to the multiplex PCR reads, yields one record per CDR3 protein. The table shows 300,000 or so distinct CDR3 sequences, with 17% occurring only once. CDR3 size: 14 residues. Trimming removed 5 bases from V and 8 bases from J; junction bases left unmatched: 6. Findings and caveats of the study: The blood repertoire also included most expanded thyroid clonotypes above 0.001 frequency. With a specificity of just over 72% and a sensitivity of around 71%, the model predicted ophthalmopathy progression. Ophthalmopathy could be told apart from stable hyperthyroidism by a 13-signature model (around 88% sensitivity, about 80% specificity).

This clonotype originated in an adult man with Graves' ophthalmopathy. Source material: peripheral blood. The chain carries TRBV12-3 or TRBV12-4 and TRBJ1-6; 7 bases agree with TRBD1. CDR3 in amino acids: CASSVGGRDSPLHF. CDR3 coding DNA: TGTGCCAGCAGTGTAGGGGGCAGGGATTCACCCCTCCACTTT.